Included here is one T cell receptor beta chain sequence, with context. The protocol was immunoSEQ multiplex PCR, while the TCRdb copy is restricted to in-frame clones and leaves out a portion. The sample lists about 82,000 clones, around 87% occurring once. Germline CDR1 is SGDLS and CDR2 is YYNGEE. The V end was cut by 4 bases, the J end by 5 bases, with 12 bases between. There are 13 residues in the CDR3. The data were taken from a study of control samples from healthy donors and cancer patients. V and J are TRBV9 and TRBJ2-5; D is uncertain. Material for sequencing was blood. This receptor was identified in a man between 50 and 59 years old in good health. This chain's CDR3 is CASSPHLVETQYF. In nucleotides, the CDR3 is TGTGCCAGCAGCCCCCACTTGGTCGAGACCCAGTACTTC.